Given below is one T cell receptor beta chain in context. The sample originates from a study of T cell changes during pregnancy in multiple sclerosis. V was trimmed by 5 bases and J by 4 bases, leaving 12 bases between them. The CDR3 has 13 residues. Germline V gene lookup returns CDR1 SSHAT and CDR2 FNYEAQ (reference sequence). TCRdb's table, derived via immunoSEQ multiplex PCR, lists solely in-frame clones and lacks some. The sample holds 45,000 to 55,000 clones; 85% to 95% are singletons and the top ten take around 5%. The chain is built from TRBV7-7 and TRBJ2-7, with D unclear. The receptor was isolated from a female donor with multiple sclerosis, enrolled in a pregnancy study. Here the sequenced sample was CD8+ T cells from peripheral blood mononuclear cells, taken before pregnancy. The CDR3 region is CASSLMASYEQYF. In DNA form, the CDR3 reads TGTGCCAGCAGCCTCATGGCCAGTTACGAGCAGTACTTC. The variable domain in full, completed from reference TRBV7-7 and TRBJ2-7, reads GAGVSQSPRYKVTKRGQDVTLRCDPISSHATLYWYQQALGQGPEFLTYFNYEAQPDKSGLPSDRFSAERPEGSISTLTIQRTEQRDSAMYRCASSLMASYEQYFGPGTRLTVT.